The source of this TCR beta chain is a study of T cell repertoires in aging, cancer and after chemotherapy. About the research overall: Some 10 million TCR reads were in the whole dataset.

This CDR3 region has 15 residues. Germline values: CDR1 MDHEN, CDR2 SYDVKM. V lost 6 bases to trimming and J lost 1 base, with 13 bases between them. TCR beta rearrangements were amplified from peripheral blood genomic DNA. Study-level findings and limits: Across the chemotherapy interval, each cancer cohort showed higher median generation probability, suggesting thymic rebound. Untreated cancer patients had significantly lower blood TCR diversity than age-matched healthy donors. Healthy donors lost TCR diversity with age mainly through richness, cancer patients through richness and evenness.

Rearranged V-D-J TRB sequences were amplified with a mixed TRB-A/B primer pool. TCRdb passed the multiplex PCR reads through MiXCR, listing each CDR3 protein once. This table has 950 to 1,100 distinct CDR3 sequences, about 20% appearing once. Concerning this clonotype itself: Its antigen is currently unknown.

The specimen was blood. The chain couples TRBV28 to TRBJ1-5; D not resolved. The receptor's source is a human donor with a solid tumor. The CDR3, as DNA: TGTGCCAGCAGCCCACCCAGTAGGAGCAATCAGCCCCAGCATTTT. It specifies CASSPPSRSNQPQHF.